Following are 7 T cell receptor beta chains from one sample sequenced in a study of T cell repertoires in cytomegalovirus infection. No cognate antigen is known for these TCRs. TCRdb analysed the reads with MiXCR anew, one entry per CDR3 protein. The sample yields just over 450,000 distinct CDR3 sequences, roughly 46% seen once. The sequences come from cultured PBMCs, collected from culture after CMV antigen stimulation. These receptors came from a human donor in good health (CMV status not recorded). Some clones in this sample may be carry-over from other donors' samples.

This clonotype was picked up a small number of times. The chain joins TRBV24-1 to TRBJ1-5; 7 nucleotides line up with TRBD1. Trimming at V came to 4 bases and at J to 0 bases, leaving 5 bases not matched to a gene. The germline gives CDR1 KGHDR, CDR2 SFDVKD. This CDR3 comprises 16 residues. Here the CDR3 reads CATSDRGTVSNQPQHF. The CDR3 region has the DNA TGTGCCACCAGTGACCGTGGGACAGTTAGCAATCAGCCCCAGCATTTT.

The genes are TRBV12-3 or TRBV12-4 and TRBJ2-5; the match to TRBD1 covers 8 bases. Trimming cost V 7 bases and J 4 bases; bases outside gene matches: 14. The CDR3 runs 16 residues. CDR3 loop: CASKSNGQGEGETQYF. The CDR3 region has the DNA TGTGCCAGCAAATCAAACGGACAGGGAGAAGGAGAGACCCAGTACTTC.

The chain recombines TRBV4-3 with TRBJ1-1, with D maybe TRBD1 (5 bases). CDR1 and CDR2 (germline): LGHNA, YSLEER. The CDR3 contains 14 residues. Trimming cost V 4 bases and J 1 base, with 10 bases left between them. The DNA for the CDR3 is TGCGCCAGCAGCCGGATAGGGGAGAACACTGAAGCTTTCTTT. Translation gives CASSRIGENTEAFF.

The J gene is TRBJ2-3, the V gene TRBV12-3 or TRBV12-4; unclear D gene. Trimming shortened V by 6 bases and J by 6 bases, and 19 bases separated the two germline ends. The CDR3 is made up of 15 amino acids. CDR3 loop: CASSPRRTEGDTQYF. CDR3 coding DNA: TGTGCCAGCAGCCCCAGGCGGACGGAAGGGGATACGCAGTATTTT.

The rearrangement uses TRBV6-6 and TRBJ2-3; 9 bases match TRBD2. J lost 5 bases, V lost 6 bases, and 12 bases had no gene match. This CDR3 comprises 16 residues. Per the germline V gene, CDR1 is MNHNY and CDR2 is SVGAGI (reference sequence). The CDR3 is CASRIGTSLRGDTQYF. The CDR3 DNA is TGTGCCAGCAGGATAGGGACTAGCTTGAGGGGAGATACGCAGTATTTT.

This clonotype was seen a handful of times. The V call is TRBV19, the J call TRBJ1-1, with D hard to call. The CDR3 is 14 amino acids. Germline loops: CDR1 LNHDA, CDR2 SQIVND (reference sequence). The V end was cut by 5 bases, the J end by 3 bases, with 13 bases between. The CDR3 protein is CASSYGQSYTEAFF. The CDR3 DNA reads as TGTGCCAGTAGTTACGGTCAAAGTTACACTGAAGCTTTCTTT.

CDR3 nucleotide sequence: TGTGCCAGCAGCTTAGGGGGGGAAGCGGGGGATACGCAGTATTTT. It translates to CASSLGGEAGDTQYF. This chain joins TRBV7-2 and TRBJ2-3; 7 positions agree with TRBD2. This CDR3 contains 15 residues. The ends lost 1 base at V and 6 bases at J; junction bases unmatched: 7. The germline V gene encodes CDR1 SGHTA and CDR2 FQGNSA.